This is a list of T cell receptor beta chains from one sample in a study of T-cell reconstitution after alpha-beta-depleted transplantation in children. TCRdb redid the calling of the PCR reads with MiXCR, one entry per CDR3 protein. Of around 960,000 distinct CDR3 sequences listed, less than 30% are singletons. The sequenced sample was PBMCs, mostly from graft donor cells, obtained 360 days after TCRalphabeta/CD19-depleted stem cell transplant. These receptors were taken from a boy in the first two years of life who had a stem cell transplant for SCID, so the T cells may come from the graft donor. Both conserved end residues are part of each CDR3. D genes are given only for firm matches. For some rows the clone size is stated as once, few or many, or as a class when expanded; others skip it.

cdr3_aa: CASRPRVGITEAFF
cdr3_nt: TGTGCCAGCAGACCCAGGGTGGGTATCACTGAAGCTTTCTTT
cdr3_length: 14
clone_size: NA
d_call: NA
v_call: TRBV6-1
j_call: TRBJ1-1

cdr3_aa: CASSSGGYAEAFF
cdr3_nt: TGCGCCAGCAGCTCCGGGGGGTATGCTGAAGCTTTCTTT
cdr3_length: 13
clone_size: NA
d_call: NA
v_call: TRBV5-1
j_call: TRBJ1-1

cdr3_aa: CASTGSYSNQPQHF
cdr3_nt: TGTGCCAGCACCGGAAGCTATAGCAATCAGCCCCAGCATTTT
cdr3_length: 14
clone_size: few
d_call: NA
v_call: TRBV28
j_call: TRBJ1-5

cdr3_aa: CASSLGGEGGNEQFF
cdr3_nt: TGTGCCAGCAGCTTAGGAGGGGAAGGTGGCAATGAGCAGTTCTTC
cdr3_length: 15
clone_size: NA
d_call: NA
v_call: TRBV13
j_call: TRBJ2-1

cdr3_aa: CASSSRGGDKTDTQYF
cdr3_nt: TGCGCCAGCAGCTCCCGCGGGGGGGATAAGACAGATACGCAGTATTTT
cdr3_length: 16
clone_size: NA
d_call: TRBD2
v_call: TRBV5-1
j_call: TRBJ2-3

cdr3_aa: CASAVGQPNTGELFF
cdr3_nt: TGCGCCAGCGCGGTCGGACAGCCGAACACCGGGGAGCTGTTTTTT
cdr3_length: 15
clone_size: few
d_call: NA
v_call: TRBV5-1
j_call: TRBJ2-2

cdr3_aa: CSVEIRGGGPNYGYTF
cdr3_nt: TGCAGCGTTGAAATCCGCGGAGGAGGGCCCAACTATGGCTACACCTTC
cdr3_length: 16
clone_size: NA
d_call: NA
v_call: TRBV29-1
j_call: TRBJ1-2

cdr3_aa: CASTAQETQYF
cdr3_nt: TGTGCCAGCACAGCCCAAGAGACCCAGTACTTC
cdr3_length: 11
clone_size: NA
d_call: NA
v_call: TRBV21-1
j_call: TRBJ2-5

cdr3_aa: CASMNYEQYF
cdr3_nt: TGTGCCAGCATGAACTACGAGCAGTACTTC
cdr3_length: 10
clone_size: few
d_call: NA
v_call: TRBV2
j_call: TRBJ2-7

cdr3_aa: CASSLVPAGEVTTNEKLFF
cdr3_nt: TGCGCCAGCAGCTTGGTCCCGGCAGGGGAGGTGACAACTAATGAAAAACTGTTTTTT
cdr3_length: 19
clone_size: NA
d_call: NA
v_call: TRBV5-1
j_call: TRBJ1-4

cdr3_aa: CASSETGSEQYF
cdr3_nt: TGTGCCAGCAGCGAGACAGGGTCCGAGCAGTACTTC
cdr3_length: 12
clone_size: NA
d_call: TRBD1
v_call: TRBV7-6
j_call: TRBJ2-7

cdr3_aa: CASRMTGFSNQPQHF
cdr3_nt: TGTGCCAGCAGAATGACAGGGTTCAGCAATCAGCCCCAGCATTTT
cdr3_length: 15
clone_size: NA
d_call: TRBD1
v_call: TRBV6-2/TRBV6-3
j_call: TRBJ1-5

cdr3_aa: CASSLVDHTEAFF
cdr3_nt: TGCGCCAGCAGCTTGGTGGACCACACTGAAGCTTTCTTT
cdr3_length: 13
clone_size: NA
d_call: NA
v_call: TRBV5-1
j_call: TRBJ1-1

cdr3_aa: CASSPTGKVDEQYF
cdr3_nt: TGTGCCAGCAGCCCCACAGGGAAGGTGGACGAGCAGTACTTC
cdr3_length: 14
clone_size: NA
d_call: NA
v_call: TRBV9
j_call: TRBJ2-7

cdr3_aa: CASSPRVGNEQFF
cdr3_nt: TGTGCCAGCAGCCCACGGGTGGGGAATGAGCAGTTCTTC
cdr3_length: 13
clone_size: NA
d_call: NA
v_call: TRBV5-6
j_call: TRBJ2-1

cdr3_aa: CASSLWAVTYEQYF
cdr3_nt: TGTGCCAGCAGTTTATGGGCAGTAACCTACGAGCAGTACTTC
cdr3_length: 14
clone_size: many
d_call: NA
v_call: TRBV28
j_call: TRBJ2-7

cdr3_aa: CASSPHGQGSMNTEAFF
cdr3_nt: TGCGCCAGCAGCCCTCATGGACAGGGGTCTATGAACACTGAAGCTTTCTTT
cdr3_length: 17
clone_size: NA
d_call: TRBD1
v_call: TRBV5-1
j_call: TRBJ1-1

cdr3_aa: CASSQSRGTDTQYF
cdr3_nt: TGCGCCAGCAGCCAATCCAGGGGCACAGATACGCAGTATTTT
cdr3_length: 14
clone_size: many
d_call: NA
v_call: TRBV4-3
j_call: TRBJ2-3

cdr3_aa: CASSVTFNEQFF
cdr3_nt: TGTGCCAGCAGTGTGACGTTCAATGAGCAGTTCTTC
cdr3_length: 12
clone_size: NA
d_call: NA
v_call: TRBV2
j_call: TRBJ2-1

cdr3_aa: CASSLLDSGEQFF
cdr3_nt: TGTGCCAGCAGCTTACTAGATTCCGGTGAGCAGTTCTTC
cdr3_length: 13
clone_size: NA
d_call: NA
v_call: TRBV7-3
j_call: TRBJ2-1

cdr3_aa: CASSQDPTDYGYTF
cdr3_nt: TGCGCCAGCAGCCAAGATCCCACTGACTATGGCTACACCTTC
cdr3_length: 14
clone_size: NA
d_call: NA
v_call: TRBV4-3
j_call: TRBJ1-2

cdr3_aa: CSASRNGGKYNEQFF
cdr3_nt: TGCAGTGCTAGCCGCAACGGGGGCAAATACAATGAGCAGTTCTTC
cdr3_length: 15
clone_size: few
d_call: NA
v_call: TRBV20-1
j_call: TRBJ2-1

cdr3_aa: CASSQGIMSGAREQFF
cdr3_nt: TGTGCCAGCAGCCAAGGAATCATGTCGGGGGCCAGGGAGCAGTTCTTC
cdr3_length: 16
clone_size: NA
d_call: NA
v_call: TRBV4-2
j_call: TRBJ2-1

cdr3_aa: CASSYGGLEQYF
cdr3_nt: TGTGCCAGCAGTTACGGGGGGCTCGAGCAGTACTTC
cdr3_length: 12
clone_size: few
d_call: NA
v_call: TRBV6-2/TRBV6-3
j_call: TRBJ2-7

cdr3_aa: CSASASGGRLEQFF
cdr3_nt: TGCAGTGCTAGTGCTAGCGGGGGGAGGCTTGAGCAGTTCTTC
cdr3_length: 14
clone_size: few
d_call: TRBD2
v_call: TRBV20-1
j_call: TRBJ2-1

cdr3_aa: CIWGGGRLYNEQFF
cdr3_nt: TGCATCTGGGGAGGGGGTAGACTCTACAATGAGCAGTTCTTC
cdr3_length: 14
clone_size: NA
d_call: NA
v_call: TRBV29-1
j_call: TRBJ2-1